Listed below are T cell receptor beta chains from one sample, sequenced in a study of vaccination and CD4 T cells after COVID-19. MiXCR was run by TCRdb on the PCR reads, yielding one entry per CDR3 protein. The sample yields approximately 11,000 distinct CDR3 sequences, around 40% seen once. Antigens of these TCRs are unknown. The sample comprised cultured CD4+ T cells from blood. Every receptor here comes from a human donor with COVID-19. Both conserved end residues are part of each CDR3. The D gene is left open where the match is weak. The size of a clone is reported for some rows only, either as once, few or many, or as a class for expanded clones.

CDR3nt: TGCAGTGCTAGAACCCATCAGGTGGCGGGAGAAAAACTGTTTTTT
CDR3aa: CSARTHQVAGEKLFF
d_gene: .
v_gene: TRBV20-1
j_gene: TRBJ1-4
abundance: .

CDR3nt: TGTGCCAGCAGAGGACAGGGGACCTCCTATAATTCACCCCTCCACTTT
CDR3aa: CASRGQGTSYNSPLHF
d_gene: TRBD1
v_gene: TRBV28
j_gene: TRBJ1-6
abundance: .

CDR3nt: TGTGCCAGCAGCCCTACTTCCCAACTCTATGGCTACACCTTC
CDR3aa: CASSPTSQLYGYTF
d_gene: .
v_gene: TRBV14
j_gene: TRBJ1-2
abundance: .

CDR3nt: TGTGCCAGCACCCGGTCGACAGAGAACACTGAAGCTTTCTTT
CDR3aa: CASTRSTENTEAFF
d_gene: .
v_gene: TRBV7-9
j_gene: TRBJ1-1
abundance: .

CDR3nt: TGCAGCGGGGGGGCAGGGAACACTGAAGCTTTCTTT
CDR3aa: CSGGAGNTEAFF
d_gene: .
v_gene: TRBV29-1
j_gene: TRBJ1-1
abundance: .

CDR3nt: TGTGCCAGCAGTGGACGACGGAGTGGGAACACCATATATTTT
CDR3aa: CASSGRRSGNTIYF
d_gene: .
v_gene: TRBV27
j_gene: TRBJ1-3
abundance: .

CDR3nt: TGTGCCAGCAGCTTGAGCCAGGGGGGGGGAGAGACCCAGTACTTC
CDR3aa: CASSLSQGGGETQYF
d_gene: .
v_gene: TRBV5-6
j_gene: TRBJ2-5
abundance: .

CDR3nt: TGCAGTGCTAGAGCGCCGGGACAGGGGCTATACGAGCAGTACTTC
CDR3aa: CSARAPGQGLYEQYF
d_gene: TRBD1
v_gene: TRBV20-1
j_gene: TRBJ2-7
abundance: .

CDR3nt: TGTGCCAGCAGTTACCAAATCGGGACAGGCCCTGAAGCTTTCTTT
CDR3aa: CASSYQIGTGPEAFF
d_gene: TRBD1
v_gene: TRBV6-5
j_gene: TRBJ1-1
abundance: few

CDR3nt: TGTGCCATCAGTGGGCCTTACAGCTCTGGAAACACCATATATTTT
CDR3aa: CAISGPYSSGNTIYF
d_gene: .
v_gene: TRBV10-3
j_gene: TRBJ1-3
abundance: .

CDR3nt: TGTGCCAGCAGCGTAGGAGAAGGGCGGGGCACAGATACGCAGTATTTT
CDR3aa: CASSVGEGRGTDTQYF
d_gene: .
v_gene: TRBV9
j_gene: TRBJ2-3
abundance: .